This entry features one T cell receptor (beta chain) sequence. This record comes from a study of blood T cell repertoires in COVID-19. Study at large: From the United States, Italy and Spain came samples of acute and convalescent COVID-19. Sources were T cells, B-cell-depleted T cells, or PBMCs; the material itself was cDNA or gDNA.

Original analysis: Amplifying reference gene primers gave estimates of nucleated cell counts. Repertoires were generated with immunoSEQ multiplex PCR, while TCRdb's copy carries only in-frame clones and drops some. The V and J calls and clone size are taken from that table; D and trimming were inferred from the DNA. Among around 150,000 clones listed, more than 75% were seen once. This clonotype was sampled from a man between 40 and 49 years old with acute or convalescent COVID-19. The source material was peripheral blood.

CDR3 residues: CASSIVRDRSNQPQHF. DNA for the CDR3: TGTGCCAGTAGTATCGTGCGGGACAGAAGCAATCAGCCCCAGCATTTT. This chain connects TRBV19 to TRBJ1-5, with 7 bases aligning to TRBD1. J was trimmed by 1 base and V by 3 bases; bases with no gene match: 6. Germline V CDR1 and CDR2: LNHDA, SQIVND (reference sequence). The CDR3 runs to 16 residues.